This T cell receptor (beta chain) is from a study of cytomegalovirus exposure and HLA in healthy donors. General study points: Many donors shared some public TCRs, even though most TCR sequences were rare. It emerged from a later analysis that several of the most significant clusters appeared to be linked to common viral pathogens.

About this clone itself: Its antigen is still unknown.

Germline lookup yields CDR1 SGHRS and CDR2 YFSETQ. The CDR3 length is 16 residues. Trimming stripped 4 bases from V and 2 bases from J, with 13 bases between. Researchers ran the PCR with 60 Vbeta and 13 Jbeta primers. Some clones are missing from TCRdb's copy, which holds only in-frame ones; the method was immunoSEQ multiplex PCR. The specimen's table records roughly 110,000 clones. Source material: PBMCs. The genes are TRBV5-1 and TRBJ2-6; maybe TRBD2 (5 bases). This sequence originates from a young man in good health and CMV-seronegative. The CDR3 spells CASSPGGQAGANVLTF. DNA for the CDR3: TGCGCCAGCAGCCCCGGCGGGCAGGCTGGGGCCAACGTCCTGACTTTC.